The clone carrying this T cell receptor beta chain came up once. What it binds is unknown. The germline V gene has CDR1 MNHEY and CDR2 SMNVEV (reference sequence). V was pared by 2 bases and J by 7 bases, with 12 bases between. The CDR3 covers 14 residues. The protocol was immunoSEQ multiplex PCR, while the TCRdb copy is restricted to in-frame clones and leaves out a portion. Counted here are hundreds of thousands of clones, almost 97% occurring once; the ten biggest clones make up about 0.057%. This entry belongs to a study of shared clonotypes between healthy human individuals. Study-level findings and limits: The donor pool, a small one, limited the genetic and exposure-history diversity represented. Despite large depth, rarefaction showed incomplete sorted-subset sequencing. Across subsets, estimated richness was generally greater for naive than for memory populations.

Source material: naive CD4+ T cells sorted from blood. Sample subset: CD45RA+ positively selected. The sequence was collected from a woman aged 25 to 45 in good health. The chain combines TRBV27 with TRBJ1-5, with D possibly being TRBD1 (6 bases). The DNA of the CDR3 is TGTGCCAGCAGTTTAGGGGGAGGGGGACAGCCCCAGCATTTT. Translating gives CASSLGGGGQPQHF.